This T cell receptor beta chain was profiled in a study of T cell repertoires in cytomegalovirus infection. As for the study in general: Alongside well-studied HLA-B-restricted CMV epitopes, recently identified HLA-C-restricted CMV epitopes were also used. Broader study findings: Dominant in the ex vivo response were TCR beta clonotypes restricted by HLA-C and specific for CMV.

Each CDR3 protein is one row after TCRdb ran MiXCR on the reads. Of roughly 730,000 distinct CDR3 sequences detected, around 31% appear once; the ten largest clones hold roughly 20%. The CDR3 has 17 amino acids. Trimming pared 2 bases from V and 0 bases from J, leaving 11 bases between. Germline CDR1 reads MNHEY; CDR2 reads SVGEGT. As for this clonotype: Antigen: not known.

Sequences were derived from cultured PBMCs, sampled from culture after CMV antigen stimulation. The chain carries TRBV6-2 or TRBV6-3 and TRBJ2-6; D gene uncertain. The receptor's source is a human donor in good health (CMV status not recorded). Some clones in this sample may be carry-over from other donors' samples. The CDR3 loop is CASSYLRIPSGANVLTF. In DNA, the CDR3 is TGTGCCAGCAGTTACCTGAGGATTCCCTCTGGGGCCAACGTCCTGACTTTC.